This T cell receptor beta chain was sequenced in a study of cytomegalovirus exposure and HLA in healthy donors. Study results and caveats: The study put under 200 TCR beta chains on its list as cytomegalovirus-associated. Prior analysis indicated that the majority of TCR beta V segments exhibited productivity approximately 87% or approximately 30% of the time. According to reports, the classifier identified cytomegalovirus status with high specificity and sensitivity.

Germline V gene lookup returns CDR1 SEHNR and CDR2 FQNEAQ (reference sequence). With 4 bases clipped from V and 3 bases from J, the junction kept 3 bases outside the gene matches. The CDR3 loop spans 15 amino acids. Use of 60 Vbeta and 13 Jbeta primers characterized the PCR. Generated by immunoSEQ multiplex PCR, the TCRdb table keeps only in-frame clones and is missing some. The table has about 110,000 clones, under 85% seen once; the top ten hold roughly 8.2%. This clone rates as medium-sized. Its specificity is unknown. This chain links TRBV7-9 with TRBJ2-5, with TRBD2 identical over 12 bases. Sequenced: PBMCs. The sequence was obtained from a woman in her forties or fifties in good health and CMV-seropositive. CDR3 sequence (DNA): TGTGCCAGCAGCTCTCGGACTAGCGGGGAAGAGACCCAGTACTTC. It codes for CASSSRTSGEETQYF. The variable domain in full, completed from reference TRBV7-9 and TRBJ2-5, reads DTGVSQNPRHKITKRGQNVTFRCDPISEHNRLYWYRQTLGQGPEFLTYFQNEAQLEKSRLLSDRFSAERPKGSFSTLEIQRTEQGDSAMYLCASSSRTSGEETQYFGPGTRLLVL.